This TCR beta chain emerged from a study of T cells in Graves' hyperthyroidism and ophthalmopathy. It was uncontrolled infection, other autoimmune disease, pregnancy or lactation that excluded patients. This clonotype was seen ten or more times. Authors of the study amplified TCR beta CDR3 regions from RNA transcripts. An initial round of RT-PCR targeting the TCR CDR3 relied on the HTBI primer set. TCRdb re-called the multiplex PCR reads with MiXCR, one entry per CDR3 protein. Here the sample spans 250,000 to 300,000 distinct CDR3 sequences, just over 14% being singletons. Sequenced sample: blood. The source is a woman in her 40s with Graves' hyperthyroidism that later progressed to Graves' ophthalmopathy.

CDR3 residues: CASSKGSGELFF. CDR3 in DNA: TGTGCCAGTAGTAAAGGGTCCGGGGAGCTGTTTTTT. The V gene is TRBV19, the J gene TRBJ2-2; D call uncertain. CDR1 and CDR2 (germline): LNHDA, SQIVND (reference sequence). This CDR3 region has 12 residues. V was shortened by 4 bases and J by 6 bases, with 6 bases between the two germline ends.